Sequencing of this T cell receptor (beta chain) was carried out in a study of T cells after yellow fever vaccination (dated by TCRdb to the late 2010s). General notes on the study: The SMART-Seq v4 Ultra Low Input RNA kit was used to prepare libraries from fractions with low cell numbers. Blood samples were taken at several timepoints before and after primary and secondary immunization, and bulk PBMC replicates and cell subsets were isolated. The cohort comprised two healthy male donors, one aged 18 to 30 and one aged 30 to 39 years. To track T-cell clones before and after primary and booster YFV17D yellow fever vaccination, bulk TCR alpha and beta repertoires were sequenced longitudinally. Study-level results and caveats: After the booster, most of the clones that had expanded following primary vaccination were detected again (about 95% of CD4 and around 88% of CD8), which suggests that memory was broadly maintained. FACS-sorted repertoires could contain abundant contaminating clonotypes from the bulk population, so computational filtering was required. A small share of clonotypes occurred in both CD4 and CD8 compartments, likely arising from convergent recombination. Because only a couple of donors were included in the study, the extent to which the findings can be generalized is limited. Compared with the primary T-cell response, the secondary T-cell response was faster but weaker, reaching its peak on day 5 rather than on day 15.

On this clonotype itself: Its antigen remains unidentified. No clone much larger than this one lies a single base away; base qualities are absent.

Sequenced using an Illumina NovaSeq 6000. TCR cDNA was synthesized by 5'RACE template switching, through which a universal primer site and unique molecular identifiers were introduced. cDNA synthesis was primed from both the TCR alpha and TCR beta constant segments. Two PCR steps were used to amplify libraries, with sample barcodes and sequencing adapters being added in the second step. Sequencing of the libraries was done on either Illumina HiSeq 2500 (2x100 bp) or NovaSeq (2x150 bp). The authors processed their data as follows. MIGEC was used to demultiplex reads and collapse the reads into UMI consensus sequences, and MiXCR was used for V(D)J alignment. Vaccine-responding clonotypes were defined with edgeR using replicate PBMC samples, requiring FDR below 0.01 and a log2 fold change above 5 up to day 15. Bulk clonotypes were assigned CD4 or CD8 identity according to which sequenced CD4 or CD8 repertoire held them at higher abundance. The public reads were reprocessed in TCRdb via fastp at Q25 and MiXCR, keeping in-frame beta chains. CDR3 protein sequences are deduplicated, and each keeps its most common genes and DNA. The V and J calls were not made by the authors but by TCRdb's processing. This sample gives some 200,000 distinct CDR3 sequences in total; approximately 11% of them show up just once. The ten largest clones take up about 40% of the sample.

Including cysteine and phenylalanine, the CDR3 has 18 amino acids. The sequence is cut down to CDR3 DNA, 54 bases in frame from base 1. Clipping removes 0 bases from V and 4 bases from J, with 11 as the unmatched junction base count. CDR1 and CDR2 were assigned from the germline V gene as LGHNA and YSLEER. The treatment or condition label of this sample denotes: live attenuated yellow fever vaccine strain. A standard Ficoll-Paque protocol was used to isolate PBMCs from peripheral blood. Dynabeads CD4 and CD8 positive selection kits were used to isolate the CD4 and CD8 T-cell fractions. RNA was extracted with TriZol from bulk PBMCs, CD4 and CD8 fractions, and dextramer-positive and dextramer-negative fractions.

The origin of this receptor is a man between 18 and 35 years old who received the YFV17D yellow fever vaccine. Material: CD8+ T cells sorted from PBMCs, obtained 15 days after the yellow fever booster vaccination. This receptor chain uses TRBV4-3 and TRBJ2-2, with 7 bases matching TRBD1. CDR3 loop: CASSQDLLGDSPTGELFF. Here is the DNA: TGCGCCAGCAGCCAAGATCTGCTTGGGGACAGCCCCACCGGGGAGCTGTTTTTT.